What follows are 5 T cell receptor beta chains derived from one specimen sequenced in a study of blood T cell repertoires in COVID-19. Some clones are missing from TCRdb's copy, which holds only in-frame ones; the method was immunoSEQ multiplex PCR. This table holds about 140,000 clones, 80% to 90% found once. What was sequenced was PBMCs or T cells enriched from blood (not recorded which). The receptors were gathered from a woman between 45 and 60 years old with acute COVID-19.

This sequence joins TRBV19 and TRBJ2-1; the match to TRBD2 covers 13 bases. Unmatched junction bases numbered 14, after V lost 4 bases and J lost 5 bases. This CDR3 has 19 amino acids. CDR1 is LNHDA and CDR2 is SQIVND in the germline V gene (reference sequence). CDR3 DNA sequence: TGTGCCAGTAGTACCTACGGGACTAGCGGGATAGGAATAAACAATGAGCAGTTCTTC. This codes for CASSTYGTSGIGINNEQFF.

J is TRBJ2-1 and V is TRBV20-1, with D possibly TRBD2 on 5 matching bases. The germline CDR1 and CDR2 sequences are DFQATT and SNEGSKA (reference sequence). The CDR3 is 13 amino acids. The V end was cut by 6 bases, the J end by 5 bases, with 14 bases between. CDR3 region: CSASSSANNEQFF. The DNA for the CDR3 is TGCAGTGCAAGTAGTAGCGCGAACAATGAGCAGTTCTTC.

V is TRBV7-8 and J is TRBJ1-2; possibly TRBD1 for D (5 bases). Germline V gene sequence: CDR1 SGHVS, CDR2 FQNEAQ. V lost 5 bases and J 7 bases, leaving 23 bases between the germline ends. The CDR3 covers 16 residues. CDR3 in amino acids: CASSLHRAGPFSGYTF. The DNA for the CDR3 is TGTGCCAGCAGCCTCCACCGGGCAGGGCCCTTCAGTGGCTACACCTTC.

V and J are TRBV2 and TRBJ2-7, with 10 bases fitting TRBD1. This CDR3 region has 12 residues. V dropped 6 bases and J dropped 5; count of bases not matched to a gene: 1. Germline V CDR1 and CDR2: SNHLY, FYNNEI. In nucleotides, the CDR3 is TGTGCCAGCAGAGGGACAGGGGACGAGCAGTACTTC. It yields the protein CASRGTGDEQYF.

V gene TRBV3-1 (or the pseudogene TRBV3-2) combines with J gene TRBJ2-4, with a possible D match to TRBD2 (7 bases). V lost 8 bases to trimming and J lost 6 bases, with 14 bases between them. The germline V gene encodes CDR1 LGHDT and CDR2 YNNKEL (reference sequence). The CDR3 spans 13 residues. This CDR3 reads CASAGAGTNIQYF. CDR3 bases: TGTGCCAGCGCGGGGGCAGGGACAAACATTCAGTACTTC.